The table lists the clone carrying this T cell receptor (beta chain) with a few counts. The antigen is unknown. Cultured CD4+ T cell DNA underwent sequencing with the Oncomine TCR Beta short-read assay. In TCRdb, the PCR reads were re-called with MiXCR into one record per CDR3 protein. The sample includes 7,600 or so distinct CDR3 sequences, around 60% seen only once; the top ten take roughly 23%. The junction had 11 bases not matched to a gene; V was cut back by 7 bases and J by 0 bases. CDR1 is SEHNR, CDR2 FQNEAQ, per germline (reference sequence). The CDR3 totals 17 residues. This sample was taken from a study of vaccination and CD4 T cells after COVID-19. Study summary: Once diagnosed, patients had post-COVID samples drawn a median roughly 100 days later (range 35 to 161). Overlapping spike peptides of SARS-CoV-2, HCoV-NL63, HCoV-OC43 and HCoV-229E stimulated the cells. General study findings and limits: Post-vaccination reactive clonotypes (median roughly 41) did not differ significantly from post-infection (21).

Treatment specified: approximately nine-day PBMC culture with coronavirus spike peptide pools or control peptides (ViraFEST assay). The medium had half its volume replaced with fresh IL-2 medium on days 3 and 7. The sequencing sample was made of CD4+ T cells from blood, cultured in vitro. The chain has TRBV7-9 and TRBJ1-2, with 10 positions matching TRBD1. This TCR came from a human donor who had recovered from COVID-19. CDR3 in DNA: TGTGCCAGCACCCACTCGGACAGGGGGGCCTCTAACTATGGCTACACCTTC. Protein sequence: CASTHSDRGASNYGYTF.